This TCR beta chain was sequenced during a study of T cell responses to AZD1222 COVID-19 vaccine. For the study at large: Second doses at about 4 or about 12 weeks were pooled. Overall study results and limits: Baseline serostatus was positive in only six AZD1222 recipients. Regions 160-218 and 743-854 dominated among vaccine-associated CD4 TCRs spanning spike. Nearly half of spike-specific TCRs reportedly target unmutated variant regions.

Some clones are missing from TCRdb's copy, which holds only in-frame ones; the method was immunoSEQ multiplex PCR. The profile shows 85,000 to 90,000 clones, roughly 89% of them singletons. This CDR3 region has 13 residues. Germline CDR1 MNHEY, CDR2 SVGAGI. V was trimmed by 4 bases and J by 1 base, leaving 7 bases between them. Regarding this clone: Its antigen remains unknown.

V gene TRBV6-5 combines with J gene TRBJ1-1; D call uncertain. Specimen: peripheral blood, collected on day 0 of AZD1222 vaccination. The TCR was taken from an adult in good health. In DNA, the CDR3 is TGTGCCAGCAGTTTGACACGGAACACTGAAGCTTTCTTT. It yields the protein CASSLTRNTEAFF.